The 8 T cell receptor beta chains presented below share a single source sample, sequenced in a study of Tregs in tolerant kidney transplant recipients. Here immunoSEQ multiplex PCR was the method, and the copy in TCRdb shows in-frame clones only, minus some. The listing contains 9,000 to 13,000 clones. Mixed chimerism was transient after nonmyeloablative marrow transplants from related graft donors. The material sequenced was CD8+ T cells from blood (PBMCs), taken 24 months after the transplant. These TCRs come from a human patient who received a combined kidney and bone marrow transplant. Among the T cells, some may be from the graft donor.

Considering frequency, this clone is medium-sized. The sequenced fragment ends 3 residues before the CDR3 boundary, so the rest is inferred from the germline J gene. The chain carries TRBV12-3 or TRBV12-4 and TRBJ1-2, with 8 nucleotides matching TRBD1. Trimming cost V 2 bases and J 5 bases; bases outside gene matches: 7. The CDR3 is 15 residues long. The CDR3 sequence: CASSLTGGLKYGYTF. Incomplete CDR3 DNA: TGTGCCAGCAGTTTAACAGGGGGTTTGAAGTATGGC.

The CDR3 bases that were read are TGCAGTGCAACCACAGGACAATTTAATTCACCC. This sequence encodes CSATTGQFNSP. The CDR3 reads in full as CSATTGQFNSPLHF. The gene calls are TRBV20-1 and TRBJ1-6, with D possibly TRBD1 on 5 matching bases. The CDR3 extends 3 residues past the end of the read, so its final part is completed from the germline J gene. Germline CDR1 DFQATT, CDR2 SNEGSKA (reference sequence). The CDR3 consists of 14 residues. V was pared by 6 bases and J by 6 bases, with 15 bases between.

Turning to this clone: The read terminates 3 residues ahead of where the CDR3 ends, so the germline J gene completes it. The V call is TRBV11-2, the J call TRBJ2-1; 10 positions agree with TRBD1. CDR1 is SGHAT and CDR2 is FQNNGV in the germline V gene. CDR3 length: 15 residues. Germline trimming cut 5 bases from V and 8 bases from J; bases unmatched to any gene: 9. CDR3 residues: CASSDRQGASDEQFF. The CDR3 bases that were read are TGTGCCAGCAGCGATCGACAGGGGGCTTCTGATGAG.

The CDR3 here is CASSIASGVYNEQFF. The CDR3 DNA, read in part, is TGCGCCAGCAGCATCGCTAGCGGGGTCTACAATGAG. The chain is built from TRBV5-1 and TRBJ2-1; 9 bases are a match to TRBD2. The observed sequence ends 3 residues before the CDR3 terminus, with the missing tail filled in from the germline J gene. V shed 4 bases and J 3 bases; nucleotides not matched to a gene: 5. The length of the CDR3 is 15 residues. Germline lookup yields CDR1 SGHRS and CDR2 YFSETQ.

As regards this clone: The read finishes 3 residues shy of the CDR3 end, and the germline J gene is used to complete it. This chain links TRBV7-2 with TRBJ2-7, with 9 positions matching TRBD2. V dropped 5 bases and J dropped 5; count of bases not matched to a gene: 10. CDR3 length equals 15 residues. Germline loops: CDR1 SGHTA, CDR2 FQGNSA. The sequenced CDR3 bases are TGTGCCAGCAGCCCCCGAGGTAGCGGGAGCCACGAG. This translates into CASSPRGSGSHE. The whole CDR3 sequence is CASSPRGSGSHEQYF.

Regarding this clone: The read ends 3 residues early relative to the CDR3; the germline J gene fills the gap. The V and J genes are TRBV20-1 and TRBJ2-3; D ambiguous. The CDR3 is 14 residues long. Germline CDR1 DFQATT, CDR2 SNEGSKA (reference sequence). The V gene lost 3 bases and the J gene lost 2 bases, with 12 bases spanning the gap. This chain's CDR3 is CSASAYTNTDTQYF. The part of the CDR3 DNA that was read is TGCAGTGCTAGTGCTTACACTAACACAGATACG.

By frequency, this clone registers medium-sized (0.01 to 0.1%). Coverage ceases 3 residues before the CDR3 finishes, and the germline J gene fills in the end. The chain recombines TRBV19 with TRBJ2-1, with D maybe TRBD2 (5 bases). There are 14 residues in the CDR3. Germline CDR1 reads LNHDA; CDR2 reads SQIVND (reference sequence). Trimming took 6 bases from V and 1 from J, leaving 10 bases between them. Partial CDR3 DNA: TGTGCCAGTAGCAGGACTCTGTCCTACAATGAG. It specifies CASSRTLSYNE. The full-length CDR3 reads as CASSRTLSYNEQFF.

As for this clone: The CDR3 end falls 3 residues outside the read, so it is completed with the germline J gene. The rearrangement links TRBV6-2 or TRBV6-3 to TRBJ2-1; 12 bases match TRBD2. This CDR3 is built from 14 residues. From germline, CDR1 is MNHEY and CDR2 SVGEGT. V lost 7 bases and J lost 7; bases outside the gene matches: 5. CDR3 DNA (partial): TGTGCCAGCACCAAGACTAGCGGGGGAAATGAG. Amino acid sequence: CASTKTSGGNE. The entire CDR3 protein reads CASTKTSGGNEQFF.